This T cell receptor beta chain is drawn from a study of beta chain features in type 1 diabetes. This clone was seen more than once but under ten times. Its specificity is not known. The CDR3 length is 12 residues. The V end lost 3 bases, the J end lost 7 bases, and 9 bases lay between the germline ends. Germline V lookup: CDR1 KGHSH, CDR2 LQKENI. The investigators reverse transcribed all of the isolated RNA, so they sequenced expressed TCRB transcripts. Libraries were prepared by immunoSEQ multiplex PCR; TCRdb keeps only in-frame clonotypes and omits some of them. The table shows about 52,000 clones, with approximately 45% occurring only once. Study-level results: The study found that naive, central memory and Treg TCRB repertoires appeared more similar in patients than in healthy donors. Type 1 diabetes patients had moderately but significantly shorter TCRB CDR3s in all four CD4+ subsets. High TCR expression in some cells could lead to their over-representation in cDNA sequencing.

The chain joins TRBV18 to TRBJ1-2; no firm D call. What was sequenced was Tregs from blood. The sequence came from a man aged 25 to 40 with type 1 diabetes. The CDR3 loop is CASSPSSGGYTF. The CDR3 DNA reads as TGTGCCAGCTCACCCTCTTCGGGTGGCTACACCTTC.